Presented here are 8 T cell receptor beta chains from one specimen sequenced in a study of blood T cell repertoires in COVID-19. Assay: immunoSEQ multiplex PCR; the TCRdb copy retains only in-frame clones and omits some. The repertoire includes under 250,000 clones, about 83% of them detected once, and 1.9% sits in the top ten. The sequencing sample was made of peripheral blood. The receptor set was obtained from a man aged 25-40 years who had recovered from COVID-19.

This clone was seen only a few times. This rearrangement joins TRBV5-1 to TRBJ1-3, with 7 bases fitting TRBD1. This CDR3 region has 15 residues. Losses at the gene ends were 4 bases for V and 0 bases for J; bases not matched to a gene: 4. Germline V gene data show CDR1 as SGHRS and CDR2 as YFSETQ. The CDR3 coding sequence is TGCGCCAGCAGCGTTACAGGGGACTCTGGAAACACCATATATTTT. It specifies CASSVTGDSGNTIYF.

The chain combines TRBV10-3 with TRBJ2-3; TRBD2 might be the D (6 bases). Germline V CDR1 and CDR2: ENHRY, SYGVKD. With 3 bases removed from V and 6 bases from J, the gap between germline ends came to 10 bases. The CDR3 spans 13 residues. The CDR3 spells CAISDGGRDTQYF. DNA for the CDR3: TGTGCCATCAGTGACGGAGGGCGGGATACGCAGTATTTT.

On this clone: Distinct nucleotide sequences in the sample also encode this CDR3. The genes are TRBV4-2 and TRBJ1-1; a weak D match, TRBD1 (6 bases). V was pared by 3 bases and J by 1 base, with 6 bases between. Per germline, CDR1 LGHNA and CDR2 YNFKEQ. CDR3 length equals 13 residues. CDR3 amino acids: CASSQDRNTEAFF. For the CDR3, the DNA is TGTGCCAGCAGCCAGGACAGGAACACTGAAGCTTTCTTT.

This sequence joins TRBV5-1 and TRBJ1-2, with 7 bases lining up with TRBD1. The ends lost 4 bases at V and 4 bases at J; junction bases unmatched: 10. Germline CDR1 is SGHRS and CDR2 is YFSETQ. The CDR3 has 15 amino acids. The CDR3 here is CASSLTGQPSYGYTF. The CDR3, as DNA: TGCGCCAGCAGCCTCACGGGACAGCCGTCCTATGGCTACACCTTC.

This chain links TRBV9 with TRBJ2-5; the match to TRBD1 covers 8 bases. Germline CDR1 and CDR2: SGDLS and YYNGEE. Losses at the gene ends were 2 bases for V and 5 bases for J; bases not matched to a gene: 11. The CDR3 is 16 residues long. The CDR3 nucleotides are TGTGCCAGCAGCGTCCAGGGGGCTACGGATTTGGAGACCCAGTACTTC. As protein: CASSVQGATDLETQYF.

The J gene is TRBJ1-5, the V gene TRBV10-3; weak D call: TRBD1 (5 bases). The CDR3 has 15 amino acids. The V end lost 0 bases, the J end lost 0 bases, and 6 bases lay between the germline ends. The germline V gene encodes CDR1 ENHRY and CDR2 SYGVKD. The CDR3 DNA is TGTGCCATCAGTGAGTCCGGGGGTAGCAATCAGCCCCAGCATTTT. Its protein product is CAISESGGSNQPQHF.

This chain uses TRBV10-3 with TRBJ2-1, with D maybe TRBD2 (6 bases). Germline lookup yields CDR1 ENHRY and CDR2 SYGVKD. V was trimmed by 3 bases and J by 9 bases, leaving 12 bases between them. CDR3 length: 13 residues. CDR3 loop: CAISDPTRGEQFF. CDR3 in DNA: TGTGCCATCAGTGACCCGACTAGAGGTGAGCAGTTCTTC.

The CDR3 DNA reads as TGTGCCAGCAGCGTAGAGGGACAGGGGAACCCCTACAATGAGCAGTTCTTC. Protein sequence: CASSVEGQGNPYNEQFF. The genes are TRBV9 and TRBJ2-1; TRBD1 matches 10 bases. The germline CDR1 and CDR2 sequences are SGDLS and YYNGEE. The CDR3 covers 17 residues. The V segment lost 0 bases and the J segment 2 bases; nucleotides outside the gene matches: 5.